The clone carrying this T cell receptor beta chain appeared many times. The data originate from a study of T cells in Graves' hyperthyroidism and ophthalmopathy. PBMCs were derived from roughly 10 ml fresh peripheral blood. The CDR3 has 14 residues. V gave up 4 bases and J gave up 5 bases, with 10 bases separating them. In germline, CDR1 is KGHDR, CDR2 SFDVKD. RNA transcripts yielded amplified TCR beta CDR3 regions. The TCR CDR3 was amplified in a first-round RT-PCR using the HTBI primer set. TCRdb re-analysed the multiplex PCR reads in MiXCR, keeping a single row per CDR3 protein. The sample includes roughly 420,000 distinct CDR3 sequences, around 16% of them seen just once.

The sequence came from a woman between 18 and 30 years old with Graves' hyperthyroidism. This chain joins TRBV24-1 and TRBJ2-2, with D possibly being TRBD2 (6 bases). Sequenced material: blood. CDR3 coding DNA: TGTGCCACCAGTGAGCCTGGGAGGACCGGGGAGCTGTTTTTT. This encodes CATSEPGRTGELFF.